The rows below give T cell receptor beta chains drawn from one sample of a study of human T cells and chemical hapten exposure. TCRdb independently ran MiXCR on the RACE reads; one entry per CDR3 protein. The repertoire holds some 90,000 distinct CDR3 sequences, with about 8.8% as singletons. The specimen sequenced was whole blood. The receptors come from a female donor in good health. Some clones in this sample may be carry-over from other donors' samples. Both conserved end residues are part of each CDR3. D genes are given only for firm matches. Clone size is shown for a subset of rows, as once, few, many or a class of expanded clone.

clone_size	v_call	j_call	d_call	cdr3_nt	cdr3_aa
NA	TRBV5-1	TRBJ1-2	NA	TGCGCCAGCAACTCCGGTCAGGTCGTCTATGGCTACACCTTC	CASNSGQVVYGYTF
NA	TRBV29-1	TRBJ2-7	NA	TGCAGCGTTGAAGGGGGGAGGTACGAGCAGTACTTC	CSVEGGRYEQYF
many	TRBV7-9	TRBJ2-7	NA	TGTGCCAGCAGCTTAGCGGGTAGGAGCTCCTACGAGCAGTACTTC	CASSLAGRSSYEQYF
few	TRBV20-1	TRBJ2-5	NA	TGCAGTGCTAGAGAGTTGGCTCGCATGGAGACCCAGTACTTC	CSARELARMETQYF
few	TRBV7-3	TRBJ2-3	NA	TGTGCCAGCAGCCCAAACGGGGCCTTCGGGGATACGCAGTATTTT	CASSPNGAFGDTQYF
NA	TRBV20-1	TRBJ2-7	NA	TGCAGTGCTGGTGGGGCAGGACGCTACGAGCAGTACTTC	CSAGGAGRYEQYF
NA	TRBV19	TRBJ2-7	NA	TGTGCCAGTAGTATGACCGGGCCCTCCTACGAGCAGTACTTC	CASSMTGPSYEQYF
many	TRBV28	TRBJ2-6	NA	TGTGCCAGCAGTTTAGGGTCGTTCTCTGGGGCCAACGTCCTGACTTTC	CASSLGSFSGANVLTF
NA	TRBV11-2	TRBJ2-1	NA	TGTGCCAGCAGCTTATCGAGGAGCTCCTACAATGAGCAGTTCTTC	CASSLSRSSYNEQFF
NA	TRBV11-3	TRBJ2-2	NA	TGTGCCAGCAGCTCCTACAGGGAGCCCGGGGAGCTGTTTTTT	CASSSYREPGELFF
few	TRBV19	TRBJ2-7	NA	TGTGCCAGTAGCGTGTATGGGACACCTGGATACGAGCAGTACTTC	CASSVYGTPGYEQYF
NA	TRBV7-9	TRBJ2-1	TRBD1	TGTGCCAGCAGCTTTACCCCCGGGACAGGGGATTCTGAGCAGTTCTTC	CASSFTPGTGDSEQFF
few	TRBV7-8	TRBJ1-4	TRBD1	TGTGCCAGCAGTTATACCGGGACAGGGGATGAAAAACTGTTTTTT	CASSYTGTGDEKLFF
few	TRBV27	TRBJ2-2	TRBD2	TGTGCCAGCAGTGTACTAGCGCCCAACACCGGGGAGCTGTTTTTT	CASSVLAPNTGELFF
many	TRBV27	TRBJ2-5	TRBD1	TGTGCCAGCAGTGAAACAGGGGGCGTCGAGACCCAGTACTTC	CASSETGGVETQYF
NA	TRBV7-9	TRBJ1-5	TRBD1	TGTGCCAGCAGCCGGGGACAGGGTCAGCCCCAGCATTTT	CASSRGQGQPQHF
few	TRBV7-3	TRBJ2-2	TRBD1	TGTGCCAGCAGCAGGGACAGAACCGGGGAGCTGTTTTTT	CASSRDRTGELFF
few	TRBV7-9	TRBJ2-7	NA	TGTGCCAGCAGCTTTTGGGTATCCGTCACCTCCGAGCAGTACTTC	CASSFWVSVTSEQYF
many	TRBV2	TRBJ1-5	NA	TGTGCCAGCAGAAGGACAAGGGGCAATCAGCCCCAGCATTTT	CASRRTRGNQPQHF
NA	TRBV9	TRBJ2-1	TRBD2	TGTGCCAGCAGCCCCAGGGTAGCGGGTTACAATGAGCAGTTCTTC	CASSPRVAGYNEQFF
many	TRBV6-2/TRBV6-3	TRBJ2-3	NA	TGTGCCAGCAGGACCGGGACTAGCACAGATACGCAGTATTTT	CASRTGTSTDTQYF
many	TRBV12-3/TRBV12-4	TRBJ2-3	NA	TGTGCCAGCGATATGAGAGCGGGCCCCAGCACAGATACGCAGTATTTT	CASDMRAGPSTDTQYF
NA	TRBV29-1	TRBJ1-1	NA	TGCAGCGTGAAAGAGGGGGTCTCAATGACTGAAGCTTTCTTT	CSVKEGVSMTEAFF
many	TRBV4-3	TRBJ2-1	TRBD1	TGCGCCAGCAGCCTGTCGGGACAGGCTTTCGATGAGCAGTTCTTC	CASSLSGQAFDEQFF
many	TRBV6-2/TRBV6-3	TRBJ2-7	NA	TGTGCCAGCAGCCGGCCCTCCGTCGAGCAGTACTTC	CASSRPSVEQYF
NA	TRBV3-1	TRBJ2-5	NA	TGTGCCAGCAGTTCGAGGGGCAGCGAGACCCAGTACTTC	CASSSRGSETQYF
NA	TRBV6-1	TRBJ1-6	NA	TGTGCCAGCAGTGAATCCAGGGTATATTCACCCCTCCACTTT	CASSESRVYSPLHF
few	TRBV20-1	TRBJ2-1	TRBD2	TGCAGTGCTAGAGGACTAGCGCAAACTAGGGAGGATGAGCAGTTCTTC	CSARGLAQTREDEQFF
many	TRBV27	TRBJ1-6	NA	TGTGCCAGCGGACCCCGTACAGGGACATATTCACCCCTCCACTTT	CASGPRTGTYSPLHF
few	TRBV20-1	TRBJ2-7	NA	TGCAGTGCGACAGCAGCCTACGAGCAGTACTTC	CSATAAYEQYF
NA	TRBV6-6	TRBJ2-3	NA	TGTGCCAGCAGTTATTTTTCGGGCACAGATACGCAGTATTTT	CASSYFSGTDTQYF
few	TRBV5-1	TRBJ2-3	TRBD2	TGCGCCAGCAGTATTTCTCTAGCGGGCACCACAGATACGCAGTATTTT	CASSISLAGTTDTQYF
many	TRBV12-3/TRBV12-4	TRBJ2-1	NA	TGTGCCAGCAGTTTAAGTTGGTCCGGACTTTACAATGAGCAGTTCTTC	CASSLSWSGLYNEQFF
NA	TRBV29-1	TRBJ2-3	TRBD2	TGCAGCGTTGCGGGACTAGCGGATACAGTGGCAGATACGCAGTATTTT	CSVAGLADTVADTQYF
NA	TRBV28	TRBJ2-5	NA	TGTGCCAGCAGCCAGAGAGGGGGGGCCGGAGAGACCCAGTACTTC	CASSQRGGAGETQYF
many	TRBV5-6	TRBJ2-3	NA	TGTGCCAGCAGCCTTAAGACAGTACGCGATACGCAGTATTTT	CASSLKTVRDTQYF
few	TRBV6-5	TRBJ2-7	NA	TGTGCCAGCAGTTACTCTAACCCCGGGAAGGGATACGAGCAGTACTTC	CASSYSNPGKGYEQYF
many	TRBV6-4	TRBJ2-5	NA	TGTGCCAGCAGTCGGACGGCGCAGGAGACCCAGTACTTC	CASSRTAQETQYF
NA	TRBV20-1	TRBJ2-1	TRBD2	TGCAGTGCTAGCTCCCCGGGACTAGCGGGAGTTAATGAGCAGTTCTTC	CSASSPGLAGVNEQFF
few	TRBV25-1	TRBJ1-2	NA	TGTGCCAGCAGTGAATGGGATAGCTATGGCTACACCTTC	CASSEWDSYGYTF
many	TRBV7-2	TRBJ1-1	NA	TGTGCCAGCAGCTCAACCGGCGTGAACACTGAAGCTTTCTTT	CASSSTGVNTEAFF